The table lists the clone carrying this TCR beta chain with a count of one. Profiled with immunoSEQ multiplex PCR; TCRdb holds only in-frame clones, not every one. The table includes around 95,000 clones, about 92% detected once. The data stem from a study of OX40 agonist ivuxolimab in advanced cancers. The V and J ends lost 5 bases and 4 bases, in that order; junction bases with no gene match: 8. CDR1 LNHDA and CDR2 SQIVND come from the germline V gene (reference sequence). The CDR3 runs 16 residues. The TCR sequence derives from an adult with an advanced solid tumor such as melanoma, head and neck, liver or kidney cancer. Here the sequenced sample was CD4+ or CD8+ T cells sorted from blood, taken in a trial of the OX40 agonist ivuxolimab. The rearrangement uses TRBV19 and TRBJ2-2; 9 bases line up with TRBD1. This CDR3 reads CASSHLTGGFTGELFF. DNA for the CDR3: TGTGCCAGTAGTCACCTGACAGGGGGATTCACCGGGGAGCTGTTTTTT.